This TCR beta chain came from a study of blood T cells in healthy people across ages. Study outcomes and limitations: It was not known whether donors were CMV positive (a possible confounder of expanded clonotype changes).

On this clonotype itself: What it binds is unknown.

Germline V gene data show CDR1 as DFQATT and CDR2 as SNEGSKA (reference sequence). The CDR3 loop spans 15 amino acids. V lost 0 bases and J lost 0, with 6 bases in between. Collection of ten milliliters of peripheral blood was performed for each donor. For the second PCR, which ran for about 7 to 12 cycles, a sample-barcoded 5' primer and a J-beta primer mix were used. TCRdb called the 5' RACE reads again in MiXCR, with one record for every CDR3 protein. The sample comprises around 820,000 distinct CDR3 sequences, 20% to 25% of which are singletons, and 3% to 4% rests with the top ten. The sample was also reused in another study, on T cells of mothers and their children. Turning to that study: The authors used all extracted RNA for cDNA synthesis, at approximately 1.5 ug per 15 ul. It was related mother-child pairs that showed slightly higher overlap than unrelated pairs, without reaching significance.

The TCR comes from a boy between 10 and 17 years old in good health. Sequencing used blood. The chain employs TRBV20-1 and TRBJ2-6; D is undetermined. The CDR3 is CSARDPHSGANVLTF. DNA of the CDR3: TGCAGTGCTAGAGATCCGCACTCTGGGGCCAACGTCCTGACTTTC.